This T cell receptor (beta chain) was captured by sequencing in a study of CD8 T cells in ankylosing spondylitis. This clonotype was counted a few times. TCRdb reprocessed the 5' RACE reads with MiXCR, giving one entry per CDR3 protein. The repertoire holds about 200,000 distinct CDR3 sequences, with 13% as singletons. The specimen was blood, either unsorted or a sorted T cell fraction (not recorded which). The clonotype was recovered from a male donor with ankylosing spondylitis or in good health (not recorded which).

CDR3 DNA: TGTGCCAGCAGTTACGAGGCGCCGTGGAGGGAGCTGTTTTTT. Amino acid sequence: CASSYEAPWRELFF. This chain links TRBV6-2 or TRBV6-3 with TRBJ2-2; D remains ambiguous. V was pared by 2 bases and J by 9 bases, with 13 bases between. The CDR3 is 14 residues long. CDR1 is MNHEY, CDR2 SVGEGT, per germline.